The 28 T cell receptor beta chains below come from one sample, sequenced in a study of blood T cells in healthy people across ages. A second about 6 to 12 cycle PCR used barcoded and J-beta primers. TCRdb re-called the 5' RACE reads through MiXCR, storing one row per CDR3 protein. The table records roughly 550,000 distinct CDR3 sequences, 24% of them present only once. This sample also appeared in a second study, on T cells of mothers and their children.

Input material: blood. All receptors derive from a boy aged 5-17 years in good health.

This clonotype was counted a single time. The chain combines TRBV12-3 or TRBV12-4 with TRBJ2-1; TRBD2 matches 10 bases. This CDR3 has 16 amino acids. V shed 7 bases and J 6 bases; nucleotides not matched to a gene: 12. CDR3 sequence reads: CASIRGLAGGINEQFF. In DNA, the CDR3 is TGTGCCAGCATCCGTGGGTTAGCGGGAGGAATCAATGAGCAGTTCTTC.

The CDR3 DNA is TGTGCCAGCAAGCCGCGCCTCTCCTACGAGCAGTACTTC. It specifies CASKPRLSYEQYF. The V call is TRBV12-3 or TRBV12-4, the J call TRBJ2-7; D is uncertain. V shed 7 bases and J shed 0 bases, with 10 bases lying between them. This CDR3 has 13 residues.

This clonotype was recorded a few times. The rearrangement uses TRBV28 and TRBJ1-1; 7 bases are a match to TRBD1. Per germline, CDR1 MDHEN and CDR2 SYDVKM. The trim removed 2 bases at V and 10 bases at J, leaving 13 bases unmatched. This CDR3 contains 15 residues. The CDR3 region is CASSLLRTGPALAFF. The DNA of the CDR3 is TGTGCCAGCAGTTTACTCCGGACAGGCCCGGCTCTAGCTTTCTTT.

There are many counts of this clonotype. This chain uses TRBV11-2 with TRBJ1-6; D is uncertain. Germline V gene data show CDR1 as SGHAT and CDR2 as FQNNGV. V lost 4 bases to trimming and J lost 7 bases, with 14 bases between them. This CDR3 spans 15 amino acids. In DNA form, the CDR3 reads TGTGCCAGCAGCTCCCTCGTCGGTCGGAATTCACCCCTCCACTTT. Its protein is CASSSLVGRNSPLHF.

This chain uses TRBV7-2 with TRBJ2-4; tentatively, D is TRBD2 (5 bases). Trimming pared 5 bases from V and 9 bases from J, leaving 14 bases between. Germline V gene sequence: CDR1 SGHTA, CDR2 FQGNSA. CDR3 size: 13 residues. In nucleotides, the CDR3 is TGTGCCAGCAGCCGCGAAACCGGAGGCATTCAGTACTTC. Protein sequence: CASSRETGGIQYF.

The chain couples TRBV7-2 to TRBJ2-7, with 12 bases aligning to TRBD2. CDR3 length: 16 residues. J was trimmed by 1 base and V by 4 bases; bases with no gene match: 5. Germline V gene lookup returns CDR1 SGHTA and CDR2 FQGNSA. In DNA form, the CDR3 reads TGTGCCAGCAGCTCTAGCGGGAGGGACCGGTCCTACGAGCAGTACTTC. It translates to CASSSSGRDRSYEQYF.

The rearrangement links TRBV29-1 to TRBJ1-2, with 7 bases matching TRBD1. Germline values: CDR1 SQVTM, CDR2 ANQGSEA. V dropped 7 bases and J dropped 10; count of bases not matched to a gene: 18. This CDR3 region has 14 residues. The CDR3 is CSAGPDREVHDYTF. The CDR3 DNA reads TGCAGCGCCGGACCCGACAGGGAAGTACATGACTACACCTTC.

This clonotype showed up just a few times. The chain employs TRBV30 and TRBJ1-2; D may be TRBD1 (5 bases). Deletions cut 8 bases from V and 0 bases from J, with 13 bases between. The CDR3 consists of 13 residues. The germline CDR1 and CDR2 sequences are GTSNPN and SVGIG (reference sequence). The CDR3 DNA reads as TGTGCCGCCCGCTGGGGGGCTAACTATGGCTACACCTTC. This sequence encodes CAARWGANYGYTF.

In its sample, this clonotype was seen a few times. V gene TRBV4-3 combines with J gene TRBJ1-6; D unclear. Germline V gene lookup returns CDR1 LGHNA and CDR2 YSLEER. This CDR3 contains 16 residues. Trimming removed 0 bases at V and 7 bases at J, with 13 bases between. CDR3 nucleotides: TGCGCCAGCAGCCAAGATTTGCTCCCAGCGAATTCACCCCTCCACTTT. It yields the protein CASSQDLLPANSPLHF.

This clonotype has only a few counts. The chain uses TRBV29-1 and TRBJ2-5; D gene unclear. The V end lost 5 bases, the J end lost 3 bases, and 13 bases lay between the germline ends. The CDR3 runs 13 residues. Germline V gene lookup returns CDR1 SQVTM and CDR2 ANQGSEA. Here the CDR3 reads CSVKPQAKETQYF. The CDR3 DNA reads as TGCAGCGTTAAACCCCAGGCAAAAGAGACCCAGTACTTC.

The V and J genes are TRBV20-1 and TRBJ2-5; 10 bases line up with TRBD1. The DNA end favors TRBJ2-7, so the J call may be wrong. Per germline, CDR1 DFQATT and CDR2 SNEGSKA (reference sequence). This CDR3 spans 14 amino acids. The CDR3 nucleotides are TGCAGTGCTAGAACGGGACAGGGGTTCCACGAGCAGTACTTC. It translates to CSARTGQGFHEQYF.

This clonotype was seen ten or more times. The chain uses TRBV11-2 and TRBJ2-7; no reliable D call. CDR1 SGHAT and CDR2 FQNNGV come from the germline V gene. The CDR3 has 14 residues. V gave up 0 bases and J gave up 2 bases, with 8 bases separating them. The CDR3 DNA sequence: TGTGCCAGCAGCTTAGACCCAGCCGCCTACGAGCAGTACTTC. Translated: CASSLDPAAYEQYF.

The gene calls are TRBV4-1 and TRBJ2-7; 10 bases are a match to TRBD2. This CDR3 is 16 amino acids long. Germline-derived CDR1 and CDR2 are MGHRA and YSYEKL. V lost 4 bases and J lost 6; bases outside the gene matches: 12. This chain's CDR3 is CASSRSLAGRGSEQYF. CDR3 DNA sequence: TGCGCCAGCAGCCGGTCACTAGCGGGACGGGGAAGCGAGCAGTACTTC.

The chain uses TRBV5-1 and TRBJ1-4, with D maybe TRBD1 (6 bases). The germline gives CDR1 SGHRS, CDR2 YFSETQ. This CDR3 contains 15 residues. V lost 1 base to trimming and J lost 3 bases, with 10 bases between them. The CDR3 loop is CASSLTGHSNEKLFF. CDR3 coding DNA: TGCGCCAGCAGCTTGACGGGACACTCTAATGAAAAACTGTTTTTT.

Turning to this clonotype: A junction boundary mismatches the germline segment, possibly from a read error. The chain uses TRBV5-1 and TRBJ2-5; D ambiguous. Per the germline V gene, CDR1 is SGHRS and CDR2 is YFSETQ. CDR3 size: 13 residues. Here the CDR3 DNA reads TGTGCCAGCAGCTTGGCACAGTGGGAGACCCAGTACTTC. Translation gives CASSLAQWETQYF. The full variable domain, in which reference TRBV5-1 and TRBJ2-5 provide the parts outside the CDR3, is KAGVTQTPRYLIKTRGQQVTLSCSPISGHRSVSWYQQTPGQGLQFLFEYFSETQRNKGNFPGRFSGRQFSNSRSEMNVSTLELGDSALYLCASSLAQWETQYFGPGTRLLVL.

The gene calls are TRBV7-6 and TRBJ1-1, with TRBD1 matching 8 bases. CDR1 and CDR2 (germline): SGHVS, FNYEAQ. The CDR3 length is 16 residues. J was trimmed by 0 bases and V by 4 bases; bases with no gene match: 7. CDR3 bases: TGTGCCAGCAGCTCTTCCCGGACAGGGATGAACACTGAAGCTTTCTTT. This translates into CASSSSRTGMNTEAFF.

This clonotype has just a few counts. This chain links TRBV6-1 with TRBJ1-5; a possible D gene is TRBD1 (6 bases). This CDR3 comprises 17 residues. Trimming cost V 1 base and J 0 bases, with 13 bases left between them. CDR1 and CDR2 (germline): MNHNS, SASEGT. This chain's CDR3 is CASSEEPNRASNQPQHF. The CDR3 nucleotides read TGTGCCAGCAGTGAAGAACCAAACAGGGCTAGCAATCAGCCCCAGCATTTT.

This clonotype was detected only a few times. The V and J genes are TRBV5-8 and TRBJ2-4; 7 bases are shared with TRBD2. Germline V CDR1 and CDR2: SGHTS, YDEGEE. The CDR3 runs 16 residues. With V trimmed by 0 bases and J by 3 bases, 6 bases remained unmatched. The CDR3 region has the DNA TGTGCCAGCAGCTTGGTGGGGGGGGATGGCAAAAACATTCAGTACTTC. It specifies CASSLVGGDGKNIQYF. Full variable domain (missing parts from reference TRBV5-8 and TRBJ2-4): EAGVTQSPTHLIKTRGQQATLRCSPISGHTSVYWYQQALGLGLQFLLWYDEGEERNRGNFPPRFSGRQFPNYSSELNVNALELEDSALYLCASSLVGGDGKNIQYFGAGTRLSVL.

This clonotype was found a few times. This chain links TRBV7-9 with TRBJ2-7; D remains unclear. Germline CDR1 is SEHNR and CDR2 is FQNEAQ (reference sequence). V was cut by 2 bases and J by 0 bases, with 23 bases left in between. This CDR3 comprises 19 residues. CDR3 DNA sequence: TGTGCCAGCAGCTTAAGTAGGTCCTTCTCCCGACAACCCTCCTACGAGCAGTACTTC. Amino acid sequence: CASSLSRSFSRQPSYEQYF.

This clonotype came up many times. This chain joins TRBV28 and TRBJ2-5; D possibly corresponds to TRBD2 (6 bases). Trimming removed 6 bases from V and 5 bases from J, with 22 bases in between. CDR3 length: 16 residues. In germline, CDR1 is MDHEN, CDR2 SYDVKM. The CDR3, as DNA: TGTGCCAGCAGGTTACGGGGCCGGAGGGGAATTGAGACCCAGTACTTC. It yields the protein CASRLRGRRGIETQYF.

The chain employs TRBV14 and TRBJ2-1, with 7 bases lining up with TRBD2. Germline V gene lookup returns CDR1 SGHDN and CDR2 FVKESK. Trimming cost V 0 bases and J 5 bases; bases outside gene matches: 4. CDR3 length: 15 amino acids. As DNA, the CDR3 is TGTGCCAGCAGCCAAGAATGGACTAGGGACAATGAGCAGTTCTTC. Its protein is CASSQEWTRDNEQFF.

This clonotype was picked up a small number of times. V usage is TRBV4-3 and J usage is TRBJ2-7; a possible D gene is TRBD1 (7 bases). Trimming removed 2 bases at V and 1 base at J, with 15 bases between. Per the germline V gene, CDR1 is LGHNA and CDR2 is YSLEER. The CDR3 loop spans 16 amino acids. CDR3 amino acids: CASSQSDAGGSYEQYF. The CDR3 DNA reads as TGCGCCAGCAGCCAAAGCGACGCAGGGGGGTCCTACGAGCAGTACTTC.

V gene TRBV18 combines with J gene TRBJ2-5; TRBD1 might be the D (6 bases). The CDR3 runs to 16 residues. V lost 6 bases and J lost 5, with 22 bases in between. Germline values: CDR1 KGHSH, CDR2 LQKENI. The CDR3 region is CASSGDPRTAQETQYF. In nucleotides, the CDR3 is TGTGCCAGCTCCGGAGACCCCAGGACAGCCCAGGAGACCCAGTACTTC. The full variable domain, rest sourced from reference TRBV18 and TRBJ2-5, is NAGVMQNPRHLVRRRGQEARLRCSPMKGHSHVYWYRQLPEEGLKFMVYLQKENIIDESGMPKERFSAEFPKEGPSILRIQQVVRGDSAAYFCASSGDPRTAQETQYFGPGTRLLVL.

The chain uses TRBV5-1 and TRBJ1-1, with D perhaps matching TRBD1 (6 bases). CDR1 SGHRS and CDR2 YFSETQ come from the germline V gene. Trimming removed 0 bases from V and 1 base from J, with 16 bases in between. This CDR3 spans 17 amino acids. The CDR3 region has the DNA TGCGCCAGCAGCTTGGGCCTCTCCACAGGGCCGAACACTGAAGCTTTCTTT. Translating it yields CASSLGLSTGPNTEAFF.

This clonotype was found a few times. This chain uses TRBV7-9 with TRBJ2-5; TRBD1 agrees at 8 bases. CDR1 SEHNR and CDR2 FQNEAQ come from the germline V gene (reference sequence). CDR3 length equals 15 residues. J gave up 4 bases and V 5 bases, and 9 bases lay outside the gene matches. The CDR3 coding sequence is TGTGCCAGCAGCCCATTAGGACAGGGACGAGAGACCCAGTACTTC. This codes for CASSPLGQGRETQYF.

This clonotype was found a few times. Written as DNA, the CDR3 is TGCAGTGCTATTTCATTTACAGGGGGAGGCACAGATACGCAGTATTTT. Its protein product is CSAISFTGGGTDTQYF. This rearrangement joins TRBV20-1 to TRBJ2-3, with 8 bases that match TRBD1. CDR3 size: 16 residues. The trim removed 4 bases at V and 1 base at J, leaving 10 bases unmatched. Germline assignment: CDR1 DFQATT and CDR2 SNEGSKA (reference sequence).

The chain carries TRBV3-1 and TRBJ1-4; TRBD1 is a possible D gene (6 bases). Trimming took off 2 bases at V and 6 bases at J, with 10 bases between the two ends. The CDR3 is made up of 14 amino acids. Germline V gene sequence: CDR1 LGHDT, CDR2 YNNKEL (reference sequence). CDR3 nucleotide sequence: TGTGCCAGCAGCCAACGCAGGGGTTATGAAAAACTGTTTTTT. Translated: CASSQRRGYEKLFF.

Of note for this clonotype: The junction departs from germline at one end; a sequencing error may be responsible. The V and J genes are TRBV7-9 and TRBJ2-7; 9 bases fit TRBD1. CDR1 SEHNR and CDR2 FQNEAQ come from the germline V gene (reference sequence). This CDR3 comprises 14 residues. DNA of the CDR3: TGTGCCAGCACACAGGGGGACAGGGAGGGCGAGCAGCACTTC. Its protein product is CASTQGDREGEQHF.